What follows are 9 T cell receptor beta chains derived from one specimen sequenced in a study of blood T cell repertoires in COVID-19. This table comes from immunoSEQ multiplex PCR, and its TCRdb copy is limited to in-frame clones, with some not included. This table has approximately 380,000 clones, approximately 91% appearing once. The sample taken for sequencing was PBMCs or T cells enriched from blood (not recorded which). The receptors come from a middle-aged woman who had been exposed to COVID-19.

The chain recombines TRBV9 with TRBJ2-3, with 10 bases identical to TRBD1. Germline CDR1 and CDR2: SGDLS and YYNGEE. J lost 4 bases, V lost 1 base, and 3 bases had no gene match. The CDR3 runs to 15 residues. The CDR3 sequence is CASSVWDRGADTQYF. For the CDR3, the DNA is TGTGCCAGCAGCGTATGGGACAGGGGCGCAGATACGCAGTATTTT.

V usage is TRBV30 and J usage is TRBJ2-7; 12 nucleotides align to TRBD2. Per the germline V gene, CDR1 is GTSNPN and CDR2 is SVGIG (reference sequence). The trim removed 3 bases at V and 3 bases at J, leaving 12 bases unmatched. The CDR3 runs 17 residues. The CDR3 sequence is CAWRGTDGTSGLYEQYF. The DNA for the CDR3 is TGTGCCTGGAGGGGGACTGACGGGACTAGCGGGCTCTACGAGCAGTACTTC.

The CDR3: CASSPQGRVTEKLFF. The CDR3 DNA is TGTGCCAGCTCACCACAAGGCAGGGTTACCGAAAAACTGTTTTTT. The chain carries TRBV18 and TRBJ1-4, with D perhaps matching TRBD1 (5 bases). Germline-derived CDR1 and CDR2 are KGHSH and LQKENI. This CDR3 spans 15 amino acids. V was shortened by 1 base and J by 8 bases, with 14 bases between the two germline ends.

This clone is a singleton in its sample. The chain links TRBV6-5 to TRBJ1-2, with TRBD1 matching 8 bases. Unmatched junction bases numbered 10, after V lost 7 bases and J lost 3 bases. Looked up from germline, CDR1 is MNHEY and CDR2 is SVGAGI. This CDR3 comprises 15 residues. CDR3 loop: CASTRTGWGDYGYTF. The CDR3 nucleotides read TGTGCCAGCACCCGGACAGGGTGGGGTGACTATGGCTACACCTTC.

The chain has TRBV6-5 and TRBJ1-6; possible D gene TRBD1, 6 bases. CDR1 and CDR2 from the germline V gene are MNHEY and SVGAGI. V lost 6 bases and J lost 7, with 16 bases in between. The CDR3 is made up of 15 amino acids. CDR3 sequence: CASRDTGTLNSPLHF. The CDR3 DNA reads as TGTGCCAGCAGAGATACAGGGACCCTAAATTCACCCCTCCACTTT.

The gene calls are TRBV7-6 and TRBJ1-5, with 8 bases that match TRBD1. Unmatched junction bases numbered 2, after V lost 1 base and J lost 0 bases. This CDR3 is built from 16 residues. CDR1 SGHVS and CDR2 FNYEAQ come from the germline V gene. CDR3 in amino acids: CASSLGTGISNQPQHF. The CDR3 DNA reads as TGTGCCAGCAGCTTAGGGACAGGGATTAGCAATCAGCCCCAGCATTTT.

The chain employs TRBV7-8 and TRBJ2-7; no clear D. This CDR3 comprises 14 residues. Trimming stripped 3 bases from V and 2 bases from J, with 11 bases between. Germline V gives CDR1 SGHVS, CDR2 FQNEAQ. The CDR3 region is CASSLTIAAYEQYF. The CDR3 DNA is TGTGCCAGCAGCTTGACCATCGCGGCCTACGAGCAGTACTTC.

V gene TRBV10-3 combines with J gene TRBJ2-7; 9 nucleotides agree with TRBD2. Germline assignment: CDR1 ENHRY and CDR2 SYGVKD. This CDR3 contains 15 residues. V lost 3 bases, J lost 2 bases, and 5 bases stayed unmatched. CDR3 loop: CAISDRLAAPYEQYF. The CDR3 DNA follows: TGTGCCATCAGTGATAGACTAGCGGCCCCCTACGAGCAGTACTTC.

The rearrangement joins TRBV18 to TRBJ2-2, with 8 bases identical to TRBD2. The CDR3 runs to 19 residues. Germline CDR1 and CDR2: KGHSH and LQKENI. The trim removed 3 bases at V and 4 bases at J, leaving 16 bases unmatched. The DNA of the CDR3 is TGTGCCAGCTCACCGCCGGGGACTAGTTTCCCGGCGGCCACCGGGGAGCTGTTTTTT. It is translated as CASSPPGTSFPAATGELFF.